The clone carrying this T cell receptor (beta chain) was counted at least ten times. The sample originates from a study of neurological immune-mediated disorders. As for the cDNA, it was generated by 5'RACE with 10-nucleotide random UMIs. TCRdb recomputed calls from the 5' RACE reads with MiXCR, one row per CDR3 protein. The sample shows 42,000 or so distinct CDR3 sequences, approximately 2.4% of them seen only once. The sequencing sample was made of PBMCs. The TCR comes from a young man with multiple sclerosis.

CDR3 in amino acids: CASSLRVTEQYF. The DNA for the CDR3 is TGTGCCAGCAGCCTCAGGGTCACCGAGCAGTACTTC. J is TRBJ2-7 and V is TRBV7-6; D is possibly TRBD1 (5 bases). The ends were cut back, 5 bases at V and 6 bases at J, with 11 bases in the middle. Germline V lookup: CDR1 SGHVS, CDR2 FNYEAQ. This CDR3 has 12 amino acids.